The 18 T cell receptor beta chains below all came from one sample that was sequenced in a study of cytomegalovirus exposure and HLA in healthy donors. The PCR contained 60 Vbeta and 13 Jbeta primers. Data came from immunoSEQ multiplex PCR; TCRdb stores just in-frame clones and leaves some out. This sample has about 120,000 clones, with about 70% found just once. The specimen was PBMCs. The origin of the receptors is a human donor in good health.

The chain links TRBV29-1 to TRBJ2-1; perhaps TRBD1 as D (7 bases). This CDR3 region has 16 residues. In germline, CDR1 is SQVTM, CDR2 ANQGSEA. Trimming removed 3 bases from V and 7 bases from J, with 22 bases in between. The CDR3 loop is CSVDGRGQPGVNEQFF. The CDR3 DNA reads as TGCAGCGTTGACGGTAGGGGACAGCCGGGGGTAAATGAGCAGTTCTTC.

The V call is TRBV2, the J call TRBJ1-2; TRBD1 might be the D (6 bases). Trimming stripped 5 bases from V and 0 bases from J, with 13 bases between. Germline V gene data show CDR1 as SNHLY and CDR2 as FYNNEI. The CDR3 consists of 15 residues. CDR3 nucleotide sequence: TGTGCCAGCAGTTTAACCAGGGGCTCTAACTATGGCTACACCTTC. This codes for CASSLTRGSNYGYTF.

The chain is built from TRBV19 and TRBJ2-7; D perhaps matches TRBD1 (5 bases). Trimming left V 3 bases short and J 6 bases short, with 12 bases between. CDR1 and CDR2 from the germline V gene are LNHDA and SQIVND (reference sequence). The CDR3 is made up of 13 amino acids. DNA of the CDR3: TGTGCCAGTAGTATTCAGGGTTACGGCGAGCAGTACTTC. This encodes CASSIQGYGEQYF.

This clone has more than one count but fewer than ten. CDR3 coding DNA: TGTGCCAGCAGTTACACAGGAAACAGCTACGAGCAGTACTTC. This codes for CASSYTGNSYEQYF. The chain couples TRBV6-5 to TRBJ2-7; D is perhaps TRBD1 (5 bases). Trimming stripped 2 bases from V and 3 bases from J, with 11 bases between. Germline V gives CDR1 MNHEY, CDR2 SVGAGI. CDR3 length equals 14 residues.

V is TRBV5-5 and J is TRBJ2-7; tentative D call: TRBD2 (7 bases). This CDR3 spans 13 amino acids. Looked up from germline, CDR1 is SGHKS and CDR2 is YYEKEE (reference sequence). With 4 bases removed from V and 6 bases from J, the gap between germline ends came to 14 bases. The CDR3 DNA sequence: TGTGCCAGCAGCCAGGGGTGGGGGGGCGAGCAGTACTTC. The encoded protein is CASSQGWGGEQYF.

The chain links TRBV9 to TRBJ1-2; 8 nucleotides line up with TRBD1. V dropped 2 bases and J dropped 6; count of bases not matched to a gene: 3. CDR3 length: 13 residues. CDR1 is SGDLS and CDR2 is YYNGEE in the germline V gene. The CDR3 DNA sequence: TGTGCCAGCAGCGTCCAGGGGGCGGATGGCTACACCTTC. Translation gives CASSVQGADGYTF.

In DNA, the CDR3 is TGTGCCAGCTCGACAGGGGGCTTGGATTCACCCCTCCACTTT. Residues: CASSTGGLDSPLHF. The chain has TRBV18 and TRBJ1-6, with 10 bases identical to TRBD1. Germline V gives CDR1 KGHSH, CDR2 LQKENI. V dropped 6 bases and J dropped 8; count of bases not matched to a gene: 4. CDR3 length equals 14 residues.

J is TRBJ2-7 and V is TRBV30; 8 bases agree with TRBD1. Germline CDR1 reads GTSNPN; CDR2 reads SVGIG (reference sequence). Germline trimming cut 2 bases from V and 3 bases from J; bases unmatched to any gene: 0. This CDR3 is built from 12 residues. The CDR3 is CAWSTGGYEQYF. Written as DNA, the CDR3 is TGTGCCTGGAGTACAGGGGGCTACGAGCAGTACTTC.

The chain carries TRBV29-1 and TRBJ2-1; maybe TRBD1 (6 bases). The germline V and J ends were trimmed by 3 bases and 8 bases, with 23 bases remaining between them. Germline lookup yields CDR1 SQVTM and CDR2 ANQGSEA. This CDR3 spans 16 amino acids. CDR3 DNA sequence: TGCAGCGTTGAGCTATATGGGACAATGCGAGATTATGAGCAGTTCTTC. As protein: CSVELYGTMRDYEQFF.

This clone was picked up one time. The J gene is TRBJ2-5, the V gene TRBV19, with no clear D. CDR1 LNHDA and CDR2 SQIVND come from the germline V gene (reference sequence). V was pared by 4 bases and J by 2 bases, with 11 bases between. The CDR3 is made up of 14 amino acids. CDR3 loop: CASSRGPIQETQYF. The CDR3 region has the DNA TGTGCCAGTAGTAGAGGCCCAATACAAGAGACCCAGTACTTC. The variable domain in full, with the rest retrieved from reference TRBV19 and TRBJ2-5, is DGGITQSPKYLFRKEGQNVTLSCEQNLNHDAMYWYRQDPGQGLRLIYYSQIVNDFQKGDIAEGYSVSREKKESFPLTVTSAQKNPTAFYLCASSRGPIQETQYFGPGTRLLVL.

This clone was detected a few times. The chain's CDR3 is CASRRTGGQETQYF. CDR3 DNA sequence: TGTGCCAGCAGGCGGACAGGGGGTCAAGAGACCCAGTACTTC. The V and J genes are TRBV28 and TRBJ2-5, with 10 bases matching TRBD1. The CDR3 length is 14 residues. V shed 6 bases, J shed 2 bases, and the junction held 3 bases outside the gene matches. Looked up from germline, CDR1 is MDHEN and CDR2 is SYDVKM.

For the CDR3, the DNA is TGCAGCGTTGACAGGTCCGAAGGAAAACTGTTTTTT. Translated, it gives CSVDRSEGKLFF. The V call is TRBV29-1, the J call TRBJ1-4; D remains ambiguous. The CDR3 extends over 12 amino acids. Germline-derived CDR1 and CDR2 are SQVTM and ANQGSEA. V lost 3 bases, J lost 10 bases, and 12 bases lay in between.

This rearrangement joins TRBV9 to TRBJ1-3; tentatively, D is TRBD1 (5 bases). The CDR3 is 14 residues long. Germline assignment: CDR1 SGDLS and CDR2 YYNGEE. V lost 7 bases and J 4 bases, leaving 15 bases between the germline ends. The CDR3 here is CASGETVDGNTIYF. DNA for the CDR3: TGTGCCAGCGGTGAGACAGTTGACGGAAACACCATATATTTT.

V gene TRBV25-1 combines with J gene TRBJ2-2; weak D call: TRBD2 (5 bases). The CDR3 loop spans 15 amino acids. Germline V gene sequence: CDR1 MGHDK, CDR2 SYGVNS. Trimming pared 4 bases from V and 0 bases from J, leaving 9 bases between. The CDR3 DNA follows: TGTGCCAGCAGTGTGGCGGGCGCGAACACCGGGGAGCTGTTTTTT. Residues: CASSVAGANTGELFF.

The chain uses TRBV18 and TRBJ1-6; a possible D gene is TRBD1 (5 bases). Between the trimmed V and J ends, which lost 2 bases and 6 bases, there was a span of 14 bases. Germline V gene lookup returns CDR1 KGHSH and CDR2 LQKENI. There are 16 residues in the CDR3. This CDR3 is CASSPLGGQGNSPLHF. CDR3 in DNA: TGTGCCAGCTCACCATTGGGAGGCCAGGGTAATTCACCCCTCCACTTT. Using reference TRBV18 and TRBJ1-6 for the parts outside the CDR3, the full variable domain is NAGVMQNPRHLVRRRGQEARLRCSPMKGHSHVYWYRQLPEEGLKFMVYLQKENIIDESGMPKERFSAEFPKEGPSILRIQQVVRGDSAAYFCASSPLGGQGNSPLHFGNGTRLTVT.

The rearrangement links TRBV6-1 to TRBJ2-1, with 10 bases aligning to TRBD2. V shed 2 bases, J shed 7 bases, and the junction held 8 bases outside the gene matches. The germline CDR1 and CDR2 sequences are MNHNS and SASEGT. The CDR3 is 16 amino acids. The CDR3 region is CASSEIGLAGVNEQFF. DNA for the CDR3: TGTGCCAGCAGTGAAATAGGGCTAGCGGGAGTGAATGAGCAGTTCTTC.

The CDR3 sequence is CASSPGREGFFYEQYF. CDR3 sequence (DNA): TGTGCCAGCTCACCAGGACGGGAGGGCTTTTTTTACGAGCAGTACTTC. The rearrangement joins TRBV18 to TRBJ2-7; the match to TRBD2 covers 8 bases. Germline V gene lookup returns CDR1 KGHSH and CDR2 LQKENI. J gave up 4 bases and V 2 bases, and 10 bases lay outside the gene matches. This CDR3 region has 16 residues.

The genes are TRBV28 and TRBJ1-5, with 10 bases identical to TRBD1. The J segment lost 10 bases and the V segment lost 6 bases, leaving 9 bases of the junction unmatched. Germline V gene lookup returns CDR1 MDHEN and CDR2 SYDVKM. CDR3 length: 14 amino acids. The CDR3 bases are TGTGCCAGCAGCCAAGGGACAGGGGTTGACCCCCAGCATTTT. As protein: CASSQGTGVDPQHF.